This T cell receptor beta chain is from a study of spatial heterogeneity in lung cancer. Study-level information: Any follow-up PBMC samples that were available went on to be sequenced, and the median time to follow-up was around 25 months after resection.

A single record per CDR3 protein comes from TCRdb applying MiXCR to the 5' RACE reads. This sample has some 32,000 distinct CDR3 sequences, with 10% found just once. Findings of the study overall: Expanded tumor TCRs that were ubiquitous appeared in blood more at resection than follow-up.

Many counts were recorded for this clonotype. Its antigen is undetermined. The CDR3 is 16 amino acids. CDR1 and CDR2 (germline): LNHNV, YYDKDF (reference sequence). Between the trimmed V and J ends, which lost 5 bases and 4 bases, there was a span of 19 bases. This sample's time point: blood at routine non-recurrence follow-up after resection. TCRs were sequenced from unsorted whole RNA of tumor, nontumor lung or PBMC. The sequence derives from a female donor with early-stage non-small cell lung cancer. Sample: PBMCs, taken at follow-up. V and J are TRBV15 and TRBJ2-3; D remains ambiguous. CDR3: CATSSRATAGPDTQYF. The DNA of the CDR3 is TGTGCCACCAGCTCACGGGCCACGGCCGGGCCAGATACGCAGTATTTT.